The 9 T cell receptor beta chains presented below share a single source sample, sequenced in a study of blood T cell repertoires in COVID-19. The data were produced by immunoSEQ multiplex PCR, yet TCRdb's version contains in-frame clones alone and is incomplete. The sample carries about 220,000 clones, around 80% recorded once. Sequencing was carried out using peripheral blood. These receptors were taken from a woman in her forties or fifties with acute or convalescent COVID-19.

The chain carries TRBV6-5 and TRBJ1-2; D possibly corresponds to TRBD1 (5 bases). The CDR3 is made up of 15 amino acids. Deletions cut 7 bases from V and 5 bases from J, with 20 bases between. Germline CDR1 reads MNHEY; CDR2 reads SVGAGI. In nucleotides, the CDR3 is TGTGCCAGCACCTCGCGCGGTGGGGGGATATATGGCTACACCTTC. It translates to CASTSRGGGIYGYTF.

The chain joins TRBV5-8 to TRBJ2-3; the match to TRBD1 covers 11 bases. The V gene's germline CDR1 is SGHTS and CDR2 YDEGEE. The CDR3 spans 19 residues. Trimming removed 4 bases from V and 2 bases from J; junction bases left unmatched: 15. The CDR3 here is CASSRTGGHLTAITDTQYF. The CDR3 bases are TGTGCCAGCAGCCGGACAGGGGGCCATCTTACCGCGATCACAGATACGCAGTATTTT.

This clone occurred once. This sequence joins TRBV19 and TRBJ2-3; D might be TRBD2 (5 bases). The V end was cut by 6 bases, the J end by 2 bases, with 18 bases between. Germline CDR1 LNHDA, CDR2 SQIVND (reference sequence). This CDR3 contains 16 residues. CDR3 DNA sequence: TGTGCCAGTAGCGATCCGGGATCTGGGGTCACAGATACGCAGTATTTT. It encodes CASSDPGSGVTDTQYF.

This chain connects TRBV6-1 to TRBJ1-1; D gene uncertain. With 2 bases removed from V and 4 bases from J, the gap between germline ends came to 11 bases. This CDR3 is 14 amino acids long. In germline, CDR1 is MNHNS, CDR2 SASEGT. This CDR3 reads CASSEPGVTTEAFF. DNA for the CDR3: TGTGCCAGCAGTGAACCCGGGGTGACCACTGAAGCTTTCTTT.

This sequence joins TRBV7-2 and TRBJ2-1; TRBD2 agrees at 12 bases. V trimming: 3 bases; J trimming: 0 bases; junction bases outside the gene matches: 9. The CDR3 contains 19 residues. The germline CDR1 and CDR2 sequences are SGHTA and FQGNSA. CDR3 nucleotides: TGTGCCAGCAGCTTTGCGGGACTAGCGGGCTCCCCCTCCTACAATGAGCAGTTCTTC. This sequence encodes CASSFAGLAGSPSYNEQFF.

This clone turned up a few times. CDR3 sequence: CATSDFSSPSAGELFF. The CDR3 bases are TGTGCCACCAGTGATTTTAGTAGTCCTTCGGCCGGGGAGCTGTTTTTT. The chain has TRBV24-1 and TRBJ2-2, with unresolved D. The CDR3 spans 16 residues. Between the trimmed V and J ends, which lost 1 base and 6 bases, there was a span of 14 bases. Looked up from germline, CDR1 is KGHDR and CDR2 is SFDVKD.

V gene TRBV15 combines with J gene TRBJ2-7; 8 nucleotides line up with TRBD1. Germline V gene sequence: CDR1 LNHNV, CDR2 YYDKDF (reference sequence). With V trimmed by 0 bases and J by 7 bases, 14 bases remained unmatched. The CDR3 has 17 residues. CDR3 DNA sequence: TGTGCCACCAGCAGAGAAAGTCCCGGGACAGGTTTAGGGGAGCAGTACTTC. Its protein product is CATSRESPGTGLGEQYF.

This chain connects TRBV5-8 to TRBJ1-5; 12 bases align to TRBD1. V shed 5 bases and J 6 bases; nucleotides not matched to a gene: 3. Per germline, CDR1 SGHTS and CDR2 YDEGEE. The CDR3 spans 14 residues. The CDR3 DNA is TGTGCCAGCAGGGGGGACAGGGGGCCTCAGCCCCAGCATTTT. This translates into CASRGDRGPQPQHF.

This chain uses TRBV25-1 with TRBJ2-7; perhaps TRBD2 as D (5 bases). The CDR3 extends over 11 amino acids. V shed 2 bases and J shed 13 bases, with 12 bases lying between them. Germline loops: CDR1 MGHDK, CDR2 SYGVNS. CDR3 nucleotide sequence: TGTGCCAGCAGTGAAGGGTTAGCGACATACTTC. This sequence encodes CASSEGLATYF.